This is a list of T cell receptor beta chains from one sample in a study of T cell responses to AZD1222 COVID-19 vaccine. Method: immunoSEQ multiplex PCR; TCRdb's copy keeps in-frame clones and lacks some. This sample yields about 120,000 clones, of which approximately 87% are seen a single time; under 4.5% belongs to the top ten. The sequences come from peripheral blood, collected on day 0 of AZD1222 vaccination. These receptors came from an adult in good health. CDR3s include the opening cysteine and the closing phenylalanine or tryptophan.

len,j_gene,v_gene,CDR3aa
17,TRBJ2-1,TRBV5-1,CASSHRAGQIPYNEQFF
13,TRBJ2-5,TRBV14,CASSRGAIETQYF
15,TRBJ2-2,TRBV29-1,CSVDLGTGPTGELFF
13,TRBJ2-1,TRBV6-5,CASDELTGNEQFF
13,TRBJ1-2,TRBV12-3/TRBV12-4,CASRGRAALGYTF
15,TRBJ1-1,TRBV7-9,CASSLISPGDTEAFF
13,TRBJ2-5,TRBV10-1,CASSGQGFETQYF
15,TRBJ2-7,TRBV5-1,CASNLGQGFSYEQYF
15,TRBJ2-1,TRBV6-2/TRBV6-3,CASSPTGNPYNEQFF
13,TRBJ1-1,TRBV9,CASSVLLNTEAFF
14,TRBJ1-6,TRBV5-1,CASSLTVGASPLHF
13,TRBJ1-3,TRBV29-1,CSVDLGFGNTIYF
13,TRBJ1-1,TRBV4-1,CASSQQIPLKAFF
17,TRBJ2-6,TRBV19,CASSPWTGRDGANVLTF
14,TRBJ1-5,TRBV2,CASARGDGNQPQHF
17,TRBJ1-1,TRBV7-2,CASSLGGGRVVNTEAFF
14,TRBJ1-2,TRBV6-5,CASRTGTGIDGYTF
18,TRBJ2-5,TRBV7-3,CASSQVLAGGSGQETQYF
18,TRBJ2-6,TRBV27,CASSQTGTVLSGANVLTF
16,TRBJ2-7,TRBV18,CASSLGTPGASYEQYF
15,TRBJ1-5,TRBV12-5,CASGLRDRANQPQHF
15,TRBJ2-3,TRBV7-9,CASPLGLASVDTQYF
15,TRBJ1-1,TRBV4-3,CASSFIGGMNTEAFF
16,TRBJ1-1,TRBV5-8,CASSLFSGQSNTEAFF
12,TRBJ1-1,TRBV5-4,CASSVGPGEAFF
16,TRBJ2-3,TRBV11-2,CASSPAGGRGTDTQYF
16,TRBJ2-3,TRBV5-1,CASSLSPQGAADTQYF
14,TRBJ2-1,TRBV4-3,CASSVWTWSDEQFF
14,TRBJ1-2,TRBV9,CASSVSGDHYGYTF
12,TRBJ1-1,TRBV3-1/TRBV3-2,CASSLGETEAFF
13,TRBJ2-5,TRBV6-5,CASSRGQQETQYF
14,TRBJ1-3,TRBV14,CASSRTGTGNTIYF
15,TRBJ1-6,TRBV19,CASSTGDGLGRPLHF
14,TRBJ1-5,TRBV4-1,CASSPREGNQPQHF
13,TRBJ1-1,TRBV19,CASSTQGGTEAFF
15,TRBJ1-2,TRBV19,CASSITETNYGGYTF
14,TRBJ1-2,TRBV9,CASSVASTNYGYTF
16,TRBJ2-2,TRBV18,CASSPPGQGNTGELFF
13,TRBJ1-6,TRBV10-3,CAIQRGPNSPLHF
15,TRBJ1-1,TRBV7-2,CASSFGDRLNTEAFF
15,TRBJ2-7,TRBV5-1,CASSLKAGGSYEQYF
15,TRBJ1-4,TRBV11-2,CASSLGLATNEKLFF
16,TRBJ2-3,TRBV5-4,CASSLLTGPGTDTQYF
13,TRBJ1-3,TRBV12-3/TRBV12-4,CASSAISGNTIYF
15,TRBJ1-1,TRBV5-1,CASSQLPAMNTEAFF
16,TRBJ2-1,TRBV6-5,CASSYSSSGGTNEQFF
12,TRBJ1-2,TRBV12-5,CASGFTSWSRLF
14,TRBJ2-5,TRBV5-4,CASSLADVEETQYF
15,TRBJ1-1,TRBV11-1,CASSTAGTGSVEAFF